The entry that follows covers one T cell receptor beta chain sequence. No antigen is known for it. This entry comes from a study of T cell responses to AZD1222 COVID-19 vaccine. Study outcomes and limitations: As reported, nearly half of all spike-specific TCRs target variant regions that are unmutated. Repertoire sampling was restricted to post-peak T cell response timepoints. A mostly white British donor set with more females was recruited, and clonal diversity was possibly underestimated. Spike-specific TCR breadth and depth were elevated following two AZD1222 doses.

The assay was immunoSEQ multiplex PCR, and TCRdb's table has in-frame clones only and misses some. The sample shows over 150,000 clones, around nine tenths of them seen only once. V lost 1 base and J lost 0; bases outside the gene matches: 4. CDR1 LNHDA and CDR2 SQIVND come from the germline V gene (reference sequence). The CDR3 runs to 18 residues. V and J are TRBV19 and TRBJ1-5; TRBD1 matches at 12 bases. The sample in question was peripheral blood, obtained on day 0 of AZD1222 vaccination. This TCR came from an adult in good health. The CDR3, as DNA: TGTGCCAGTAGTATAGGGGGACAGGGGGCATCTAGCAATCAGCCCCAGCATTTT. Its translation is CASSIGGQGASSNQPQHF.